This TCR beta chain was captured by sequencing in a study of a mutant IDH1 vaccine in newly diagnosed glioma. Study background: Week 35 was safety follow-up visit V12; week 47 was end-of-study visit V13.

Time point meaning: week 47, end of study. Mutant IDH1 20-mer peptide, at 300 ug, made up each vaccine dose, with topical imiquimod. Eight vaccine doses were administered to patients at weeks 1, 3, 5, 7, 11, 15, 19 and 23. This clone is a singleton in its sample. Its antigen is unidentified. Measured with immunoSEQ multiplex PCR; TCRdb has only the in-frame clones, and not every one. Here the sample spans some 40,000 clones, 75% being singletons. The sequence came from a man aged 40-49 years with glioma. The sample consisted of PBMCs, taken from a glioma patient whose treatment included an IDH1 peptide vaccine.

CDR3 coding DNA: TGTGCCAGTAGTTTGGGACTAACTAGCACAGATACGCAGTATTTT. It translates to CASSLGLTSTDTQYF. This chain uses TRBV19 with TRBJ2-3; 7 nucleotides match TRBD2. Trimming cost V 5 bases and J 0 bases; bases outside gene matches: 5. Per germline, CDR1 LNHDA and CDR2 SQIVND (reference sequence). This CDR3 contains 15 residues.